Reported below is one T cell receptor beta chain. Its antigen is currently unknown. The data originate from a study of T cell responses to AZD1222 COVID-19 vaccine. V lost 3 bases to trimming and J lost 3 bases; unmatched junction nucleotides: 7. Germline CDR1 and CDR2: SGHTA and FQGNSA. CDR3 length: 15 residues. Findings and limits, study-wide: At 160-218 and 743-854, vaccine-associated CD4 TCRs were dominant, and they spanned spike. The number of AZD1222 recipients seropositive at baseline was only 5 to 7. Donors in the cohort were predominantly white British and more often female, and clonal diversity was possibly underestimated.

Generated by immunoSEQ multiplex PCR, the TCRdb table keeps only in-frame clones and is missing some. Here the sample spans roughly 97,000 clones, 70% to 90% being singletons. This TCR derives from an adult in good health. The chain combines TRBV7-2 with TRBJ2-5, with 7 bases lining up with TRBD2. Sequencing was performed on peripheral blood, taken on day 0 of AZD1222 vaccination. CDR3 coding DNA: TGTGCCAGCAGCTTGAGGGAGGGGAGGAAAGAGACCCAGTACTTC. It encodes CASSLREGRKETQYF.